Here is one T cell receptor beta chain with its context. This sample stems from a study of blood T cell repertoires in COVID-19. Study-wide background: T cells, B-cell-depleted T cells, or PBMCs provided the cDNA or gDNA that served as material.

The CDR3 length is 14 residues. Germline V lookup: CDR1 SGHDT, CDR2 YYEEEE. Between the trimmed V and J ends, which lost 1 base and 6 bases, there was a span of 13 bases. Authors' analysis steps: Reference gene primer amplification yielded estimated nucleated cell counts. The method was immunoSEQ multiplex PCR; TCRdb's version includes in-frame clones alone and lacks a portion of them. That table furnishes V, J and clone size, whereas the DNA furnished D and trimming. The sample holds 130,000 to 150,000 clones, about 87% seen once. The clonotype originates from a middle-aged woman with acute or convalescent COVID-19. The rearrangement links TRBV5-6 to TRBJ1-2; possible D gene TRBD1, 6 bases. Input material: peripheral blood. The CDR3 protein is CASSLWVQGHGYTF. In DNA form, the CDR3 reads TGTGCCAGCAGCTTGTGGGTACAGGGCCATGGCTACACCTTC.